A single sample gave rise to the 11 T cell receptor beta chains below, sequenced in a study of blood T cell repertoires in COVID-19. Repertoires were generated with immunoSEQ multiplex PCR, while TCRdb's copy carries only in-frame clones and drops some. The table has 150,000 to 200,000 clones, about four fifths seen once. The sample consisted of PBMCs or T cells enriched from blood (not recorded which). Source of these receptors: a man aged 55 to 70 who had recovered from COVID-19.

The genes are TRBV28 and TRBJ2-1; D ambiguous. Germline V gene data show CDR1 as MDHEN and CDR2 as SYDVKM. V was clipped by 7 bases and J by 8 bases, with 15 bases between them. This CDR3 region has 13 residues. CDR3 coding DNA: TGTGCCAGCACCGATCCGGTCCTCGATGAGCAGTTCTTC. Its protein product is CASTDPVLDEQFF.

The rearrangement uses TRBV28 and TRBJ1-4, with 8 bases lining up with TRBD1. In germline, CDR1 is MDHEN, CDR2 SYDVKM. The CDR3 consists of 12 residues. The J segment lost 14 bases and the V segment lost 6 bases, leaving 8 bases of the junction unmatched. CDR3 nucleotides: TGTGCCAGCAGCTCGATCAGGGGGCTGCTGTTTTTT. Amino acids: CASSSIRGLLFF.

The J gene is TRBJ2-3, the V gene TRBV7-6; 7 bases fit TRBD2. This CDR3 has 16 amino acids. Germline trimming cut 5 bases from V and 0 bases from J; bases unmatched to any gene: 8. Germline V gene sequence: CDR1 SGHVS, CDR2 FNYEAQ. The DNA for the CDR3 is TGTGCCAGCAGCACCACGGCGGGAGAGAGCACAGATACGCAGTATTTT. This codes for CASSTTAGESTDTQYF. The full variable domain, with the rest looked up from reference TRBV7-6 and TRBJ2-3, is GAGVSQSPRYKVTKRGQDVALRCDPISGHVSLYWYRQALGQGPEFLTYFNYEAQQDKSGLPNDRFSAERPEGSISTLTIQRTEQRDSAMYRCASSTTAGESTDTQYFGPGTRLTVL.

The chain has TRBV10-3 and TRBJ1-4; 9 bases line up with TRBD1. V lost 10 bases to trimming and J lost 7 bases; unmatched junction nucleotides: 10. The CDR3 length is 14 residues. CDR1 ENHRY and CDR2 SYGVKD come from the germline V gene. The CDR3 here is CATREDRGSEKLFF. The CDR3 coding sequence is TGTGCCACTCGGGAGGACAGGGGTTCTGAAAAACTGTTTTTT.

The rearrangement uses TRBV28 and TRBJ2-6, with D possibly matching TRBD1 (5 bases). Germline values: CDR1 MDHEN, CDR2 SYDVKM. This CDR3 comprises 19 residues. V shed 5 bases and J shed 2 bases, with 22 bases lying between them. CDR3 region: CASSLRPQGIRTGANVLTF. In DNA form, the CDR3 reads TGTGCCAGCAGTCTACGGCCCCAGGGAATCCGAACTGGGGCCAACGTCCTGACTTTC.

As for this clone: One end of the junction fails to match germline, which may point to a read error. The rearrangement joins TRBV7-7 to TRBJ2-2, with a weak D call TRBD1 (6 bases). Germline-derived CDR1 and CDR2 are SSHAT and FNYEAQ (reference sequence). This CDR3 spans 16 amino acids. CDR3 sequence (DNA): TGTGCTAGCAGCACAGGGACCGCCGCGAACACCGGGGAGCTGTTTTTT. Protein sequence: CASSTGTAANTGELFF.

This rearrangement joins TRBV5-6 to TRBJ2-7; TRBD1 matches at 12 bases. Germline V CDR1 and CDR2: SGHDT, YYEEEE. The V gene end was trimmed by 8 bases and the J gene end by 3 bases; junction bases not matched to a gene: 12. CDR3 length: 16 amino acids. The CDR3 nucleotides read TGTGCCAGTGGGACAGGGGGCCCCTACACCAACTACGAGCAGTACTTC. Translation: CASGTGGPYTNYEQYF.

V and J are TRBV27 and TRBJ2-7; the match to TRBD2 covers 7 bases. After removal of 7 bases from V and 0 bases from J, the junction contained 12 bases not matched to a gene. Germline V gives CDR1 MNHEY, CDR2 SMNVEV (reference sequence). The CDR3 sequence is 16 residues long. This CDR3 is CASTSLLGLVSYEQYF. DNA of the CDR3: TGTGCCAGCACATCCTTGCTCGGACTAGTCTCCTACGAGCAGTACTTC.

This clone was counted once. J is TRBJ2-2 and V is TRBV5-4; TRBD1 matches at 11 bases. The CDR3 spans 16 residues. Per the germline V gene, CDR1 is SGHNT and CDR2 is YYREEE (reference sequence). J was trimmed by 8 bases and V by 2 bases; bases with no gene match: 8. The chain's CDR3 is CASSLPGQGEGGELFF. CDR3 coding DNA: TGTGCCAGCAGCTTACCGGGACAGGGGGAAGGAGGGGAGCTGTTTTTT.

The CDR3 sequence: CASSLSRGSGSEQFF. CDR3 nucleotides: TGTGCCAGCAGCTTAAGCAGGGGCTCGGGTAGTGAGCAGTTCTTC. V gene TRBV7-3 combines with J gene TRBJ2-1, with a weak D call TRBD1 (6 bases). The CDR3 covers 15 residues. The germline V gene encodes CDR1 SGHTA and CDR2 FQGTGA. Trimming took 1 base from V and 9 from J, leaving 16 bases between them.

This clone has a single count. The chain combines TRBV28 with TRBJ2-7; possibly TRBD2 for D (5 bases). The ends were cut back, 2 bases at V and 4 bases at J, with 9 bases in the middle. The CDR3 is 13 amino acids. Per the germline V gene, CDR1 is MDHEN and CDR2 is SYDVKM. CDR3 amino acids: CASSLTTGYEQYF. The CDR3 DNA sequence: TGTGCCAGCAGTTTAACGACGGGGTACGAGCAGTACTTC.